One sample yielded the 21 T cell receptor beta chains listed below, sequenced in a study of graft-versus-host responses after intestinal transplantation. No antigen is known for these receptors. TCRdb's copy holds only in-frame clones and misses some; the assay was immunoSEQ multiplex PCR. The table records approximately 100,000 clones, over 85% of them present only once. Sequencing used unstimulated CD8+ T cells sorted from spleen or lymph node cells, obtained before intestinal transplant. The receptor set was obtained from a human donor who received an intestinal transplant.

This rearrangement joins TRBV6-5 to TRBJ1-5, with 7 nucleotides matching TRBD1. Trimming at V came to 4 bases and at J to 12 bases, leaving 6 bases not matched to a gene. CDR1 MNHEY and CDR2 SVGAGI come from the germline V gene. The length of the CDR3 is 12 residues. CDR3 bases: TGTGCCAGCAGTTTACAGGGGCCGCTCCAGCATTTT. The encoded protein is CASSLQGPLQHF.

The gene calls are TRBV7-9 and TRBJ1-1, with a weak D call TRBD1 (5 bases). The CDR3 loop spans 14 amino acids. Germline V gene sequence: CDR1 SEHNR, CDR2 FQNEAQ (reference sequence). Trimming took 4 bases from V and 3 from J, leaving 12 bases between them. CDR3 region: CASSWDAKDTEAFF. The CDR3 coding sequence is TGTGCCAGCAGCTGGGACGCCAAAGACACTGAAGCTTTCTTT.

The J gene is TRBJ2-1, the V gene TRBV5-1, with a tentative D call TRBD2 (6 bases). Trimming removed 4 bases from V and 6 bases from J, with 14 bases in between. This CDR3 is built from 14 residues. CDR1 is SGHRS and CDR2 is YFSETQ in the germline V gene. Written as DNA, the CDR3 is TGCGCCAGCAGCCGCACGGGGGTTGGCAATGAGCAGTTCTTC. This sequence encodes CASSRTGVGNEQFF.

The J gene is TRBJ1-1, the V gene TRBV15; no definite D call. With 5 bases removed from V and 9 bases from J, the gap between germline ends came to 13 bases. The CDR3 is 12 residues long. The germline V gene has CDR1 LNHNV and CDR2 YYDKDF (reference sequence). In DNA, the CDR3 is TGTGCCACCAGCCCCAATCGATGGAAAGCTTTCTTT. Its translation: CATSPNRWKAFF.

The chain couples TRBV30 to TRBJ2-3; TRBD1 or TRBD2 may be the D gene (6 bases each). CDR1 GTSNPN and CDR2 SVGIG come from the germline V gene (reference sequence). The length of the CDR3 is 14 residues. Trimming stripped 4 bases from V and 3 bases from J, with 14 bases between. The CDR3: CAWTQGRETDTQYF. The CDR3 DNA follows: TGTGCCTGGACCCAGGGGCGGGAAACAGATACGCAGTATTTT.

The CDR3 protein is CASSPPAGGGLEQYF. In nucleotides, the CDR3 is TGTGCCAGCAGCCCCCCAGCCGGCGGGGGGCTCGAGCAGTACTTC. The chain uses TRBV6-5 and TRBJ2-7, with TRBD2 matching over 8 bases. The ends lost 6 bases at V and 6 bases at J; junction bases unmatched: 13. CDR1 and CDR2 (germline): MNHEY, SVGAGI. The CDR3 extends over 15 amino acids.

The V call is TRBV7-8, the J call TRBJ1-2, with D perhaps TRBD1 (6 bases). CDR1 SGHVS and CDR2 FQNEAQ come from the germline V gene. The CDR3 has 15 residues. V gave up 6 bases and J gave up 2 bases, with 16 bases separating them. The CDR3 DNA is TGTGCCAGCAGGCCCGACAGGATTTTCAACTATGGCTACACCTTC. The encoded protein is CASRPDRIFNYGYTF.

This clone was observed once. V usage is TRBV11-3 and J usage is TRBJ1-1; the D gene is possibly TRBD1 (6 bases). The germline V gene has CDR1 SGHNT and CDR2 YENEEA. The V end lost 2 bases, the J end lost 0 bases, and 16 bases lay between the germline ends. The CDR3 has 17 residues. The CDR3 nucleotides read TGTGCCAGCAGCTTATACAGGGACGTGGGTATGAACACTGAAGCTTTCTTT. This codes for CASSLYRDVGMNTEAFF. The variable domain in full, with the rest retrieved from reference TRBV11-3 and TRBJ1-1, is EAGVVQSPRYKIIEKKQPVAFWCNPISGHNTLYWYLQNLGQGPELLIRYENEEAVDDSQLPKDRFSAERLKGVDSTLKIQPAELGDSAVYLCASSLYRDVGMNTEAFFGQGTRLTVV.

CDR3 region: CASQWGTSAKNIQYF. The CDR3 bases are TGTGCCAGCCAGTGGGGGACCTCAGCCAAAAACATTCAGTACTTC. This chain connects TRBV6-1 to TRBJ2-4; D might be TRBD1 or TRBD2, each matching 5 bases. V lost 8 bases and J 0 bases, leaving 14 bases between the germline ends. The V gene's germline CDR1 is MNHNS and CDR2 SASEGT. The CDR3 is 15 amino acids.

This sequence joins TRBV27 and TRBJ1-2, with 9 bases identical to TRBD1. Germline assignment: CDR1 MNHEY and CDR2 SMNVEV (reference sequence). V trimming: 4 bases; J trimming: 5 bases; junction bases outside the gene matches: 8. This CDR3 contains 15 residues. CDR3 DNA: TGTGCCAGCAGTTCCTACAGGGGGCTAGAATATGGCTACACCTTC. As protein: CASSSYRGLEYGYTF.

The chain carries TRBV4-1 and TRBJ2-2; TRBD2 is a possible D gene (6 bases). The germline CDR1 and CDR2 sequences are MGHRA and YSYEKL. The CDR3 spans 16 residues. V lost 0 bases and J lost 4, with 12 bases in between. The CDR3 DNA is TGCGCCAGCAGCCAAGACAGACTAGAGGGCACCGGGGAGCTGTTTTTT. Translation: CASSQDRLEGTGELFF.

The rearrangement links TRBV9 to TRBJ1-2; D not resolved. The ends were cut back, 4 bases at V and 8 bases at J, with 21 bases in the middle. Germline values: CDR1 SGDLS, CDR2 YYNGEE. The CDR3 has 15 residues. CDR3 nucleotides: TGTGCCAGCAGCACCTACACCGACGGGGAAGGCGGCTACACCTTC. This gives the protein CASSTYTDGEGGYTF.

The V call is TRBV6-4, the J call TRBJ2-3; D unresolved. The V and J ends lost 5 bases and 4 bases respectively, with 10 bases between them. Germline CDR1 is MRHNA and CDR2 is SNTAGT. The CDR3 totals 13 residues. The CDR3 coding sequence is TGTGCCAGCAGTCTCATGGTAGCAGATACGCAGTATTTT. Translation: CASSLMVADTQYF.

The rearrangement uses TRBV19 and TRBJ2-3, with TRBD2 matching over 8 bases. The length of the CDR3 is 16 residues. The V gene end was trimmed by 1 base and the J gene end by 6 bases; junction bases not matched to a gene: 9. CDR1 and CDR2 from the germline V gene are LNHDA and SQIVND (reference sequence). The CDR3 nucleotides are TGTGCCAGTAGTATAGCTCTTAGCGGGGCGCCCGATACGCAGTATTTT. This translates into CASSIALSGAPDTQYF.

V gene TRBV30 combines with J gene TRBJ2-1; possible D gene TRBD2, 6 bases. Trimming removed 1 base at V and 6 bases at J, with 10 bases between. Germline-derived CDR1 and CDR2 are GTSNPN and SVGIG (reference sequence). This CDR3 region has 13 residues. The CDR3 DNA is TGTGCCTGGAGTGCCCTGGGGGGCAATGAGCAGTTCTTC. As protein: CAWSALGGNEQFF.

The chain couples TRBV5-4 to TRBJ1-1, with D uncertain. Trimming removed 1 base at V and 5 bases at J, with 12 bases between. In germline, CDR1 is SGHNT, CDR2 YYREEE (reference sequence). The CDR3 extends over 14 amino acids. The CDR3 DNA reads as TGTGCCAGCAGCTTGCTGGGTGGAGGGACTGAAGCTTTCTTT. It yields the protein CASSLLGGGTEAFF.

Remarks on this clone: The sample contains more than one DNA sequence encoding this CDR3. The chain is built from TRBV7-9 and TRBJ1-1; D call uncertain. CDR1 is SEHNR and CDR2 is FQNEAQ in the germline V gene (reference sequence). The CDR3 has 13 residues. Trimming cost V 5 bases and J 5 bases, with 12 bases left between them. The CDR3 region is CASSQTTVTEAFF. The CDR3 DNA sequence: TGTGCCAGCAGCCAGACTACGGTGACTGAAGCTTTCTTT.

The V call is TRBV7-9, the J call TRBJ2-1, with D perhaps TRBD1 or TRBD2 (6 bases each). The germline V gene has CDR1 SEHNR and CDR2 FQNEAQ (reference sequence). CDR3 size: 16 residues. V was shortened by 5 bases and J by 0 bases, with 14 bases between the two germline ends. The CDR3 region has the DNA TGTGCCAGCAGCCCCAGAGGGGGGAGCTCCTACAATGAGCAGTTCTTC. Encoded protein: CASSPRGGSSYNEQFF. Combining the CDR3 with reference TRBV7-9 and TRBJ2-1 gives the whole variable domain DTGVSQNPRHKITKRGQNVTFRCDPISEHNRLYWYRQTLGQGPEFLTYFQNEAQLEKSRLLSDRFSAERPKGSFSTLEIQRTEQGDSAMYLCASSPRGGSSYNEQFFGPGTRLTVL.

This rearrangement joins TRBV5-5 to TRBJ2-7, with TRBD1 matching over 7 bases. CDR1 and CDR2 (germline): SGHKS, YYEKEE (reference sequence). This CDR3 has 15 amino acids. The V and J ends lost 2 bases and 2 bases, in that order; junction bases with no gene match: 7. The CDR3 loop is CASSFLGTAAYEQYF. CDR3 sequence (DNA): TGTGCCAGCAGCTTTCTCGGGACAGCCGCCTACGAGCAGTACTTC.

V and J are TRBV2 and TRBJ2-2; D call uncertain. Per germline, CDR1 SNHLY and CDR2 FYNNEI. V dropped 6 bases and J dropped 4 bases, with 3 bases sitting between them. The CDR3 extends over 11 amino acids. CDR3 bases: TGTGCCAGCAGCGCCACCGGGGAGCTGTTTTTT. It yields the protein CASSATGELFF. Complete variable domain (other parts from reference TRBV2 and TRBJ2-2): EPEVTQTPSHQVTQMGQEVILRCVPISNHLYFYWYRQILGQKVEFLVSFYNNEISEKSEIFDDQFSVERPDGSNFTLKIRSTKLEDSAMYFCASSATGELFFGEGSRLTVL.

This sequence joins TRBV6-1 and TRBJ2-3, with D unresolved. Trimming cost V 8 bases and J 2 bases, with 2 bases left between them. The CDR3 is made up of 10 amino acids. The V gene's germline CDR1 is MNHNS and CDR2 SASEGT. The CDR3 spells CASATDTQYF. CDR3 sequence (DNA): TGTGCCAGCGCCACAGATACGCAGTATTTT.